The 8 T cell receptor beta chains reported below all come from one sample, sequenced in a study of T cell repertoires in cytomegalovirus infection. Each CDR3 protein gets one entry after TCRdb re-called the reads with MiXCR. The sample lists approximately 700,000 distinct CDR3 sequences, 35% occurring once. The sequencing input was PBMCs. The receptors come from a human donor in good health (CMV status not recorded). Some clones in this sample may be carry-over from other donors' samples.

This clonotype was seen only a few times. The genes are TRBV5-5 and TRBJ2-2, with no clear D. V was clipped by 7 bases and J by 1 base, with 11 bases between them. This CDR3 is 14 amino acids long. The germline CDR1 and CDR2 sequences are SGHKS and YYEKEE (reference sequence). The CDR3 spells CASRSHRNTGELFF. CDR3 in DNA: TGTGCCAGCCGATCCCACCGGAACACCGGGGAGCTGTTTTTT. The entire variable domain, with the rest obtained from reference TRBV5-5 and TRBJ2-2, is as follows: DAGVTQSPTHLIKTRGQQVTLRCSPISGHKSVSWYQQVLGQGPQFIFQYYEKEERGRGNFPDRFSARQFPNYSSELNVNALLLGDSALYLCASRSHRNTGELFFGEGSRLTVL.

This clonotype was seen only once. The chain combines TRBV6-6 with TRBJ2-1; D is possibly TRBD2 (5 bases). The CDR3 covers 15 residues. Trimming took 5 bases from V and 2 from J, leaving 13 bases between them. From germline, CDR1 is MNHNY and CDR2 SVGAGI (reference sequence). The CDR3 coding sequence is TGTGCCAGCAGTGATCCGGCTAGCCCCTACAATGAGCAGTTCTTC. As protein: CASSDPASPYNEQFF.

In the case of this clonotype: The junction and the germline gene differ at one end; a read error may be behind it. The chain links TRBV2 to TRBJ1-3; D gene ambiguous. This CDR3 has 16 residues. The germline V gene has CDR1 SNHLY and CDR2 FYNNEI. CDR3 amino acids: CASSEALEGSGNTISF. The CDR3 nucleotides are TGTGCCAGCAGTGAAGCGCTCGAGGGATCTGGAAACACCATATCTTTT. Together with reference TRBV2 and TRBJ1-3, the CDR3 gives the full variable domain: EPEVTQTPSHQVTQMGQEVILRCVPISNHLYFYWYRQILGQKVEFLVSFYNNEISEKSEIFDDQFSVERPDGSNFTLKIRSTKLEDSAMYFCASSEALEGSGNTISFGEGSWLTVV.

This clonotype was observed a few times. The chain uses TRBV6-1 and TRBJ1-6, with unresolved D. CDR3 length: 17 amino acids. The V end lost 5 bases, the J end lost 5 bases, and 19 bases lay between the germline ends. Germline CDR1 and CDR2: MNHNS and SASEGT. In DNA form, the CDR3 reads TGTGCCAGCAGTCGTATTGGACCGTCGGATGATAATTCACCCCTCCACTTT. Protein sequence: CASSRIGPSDDNSPLHF.

The chain uses TRBV6-2 or TRBV6-3 and TRBJ1-2; D might be TRBD1 (5 bases). CDR1 and CDR2 from the germline V gene are MNHEY and SVGEGT. With 5 bases removed from V and 7 bases from J, the gap between germline ends came to 14 bases. The CDR3 has 13 amino acids. CDR3 amino acids: CASSPGRVSGYTF. DNA for the CDR3: TGTGCCAGCAGTCCGGGACGTGTTAGTGGCTACACCTTC.

This clonotype occurred once. The CDR3 is CASSERAGLGYEQYF. The CDR3 DNA is TGCGCCAGCAGCGAGAGGGCAGGGTTGGGCTACGAGCAGTACTTC. The gene calls are TRBV4-1 and TRBJ2-7; D possibly uses TRBD1 or TRBD2 (5 bases each). Between the trimmed V and J ends, which lost 5 bases and 3 bases, there was a span of 17 bases. CDR1 is MGHRA and CDR2 is YSYEKL in the germline V gene. CDR3 size: 15 residues.

This clonotype was seen repeatedly, ten times or more. This chain joins TRBV7-2 and TRBJ2-5, with D maybe TRBD1 (6 bases). CDR1 SGHTA and CDR2 FQGNSA come from the germline V gene. The CDR3 extends over 14 amino acids. V lost 0 bases and J 7 bases, leaving 12 bases between the germline ends. CDR3 nucleotide sequence: TGTGCCAGCAGCTTAGCCCACAGGGAAAGGACCCAGTACTTC. It codes for CASSLAHRERTQYF.

The CDR3 here is CAIRVTSGSSYEQFF. CDR3 coding DNA: TGTGCCATCAGAGTGACTAGCGGGAGTAGTTATGAGCAGTTCTTC. J is TRBJ2-1 and V is TRBV10-3; 12 bases agree with TRBD2. The CDR3 is 15 amino acids. CDR1 ENHRY and CDR2 SYGVKD come from the germline V gene. V was pared by 6 bases and J by 8 bases, with 8 bases of the junction left unmatched.